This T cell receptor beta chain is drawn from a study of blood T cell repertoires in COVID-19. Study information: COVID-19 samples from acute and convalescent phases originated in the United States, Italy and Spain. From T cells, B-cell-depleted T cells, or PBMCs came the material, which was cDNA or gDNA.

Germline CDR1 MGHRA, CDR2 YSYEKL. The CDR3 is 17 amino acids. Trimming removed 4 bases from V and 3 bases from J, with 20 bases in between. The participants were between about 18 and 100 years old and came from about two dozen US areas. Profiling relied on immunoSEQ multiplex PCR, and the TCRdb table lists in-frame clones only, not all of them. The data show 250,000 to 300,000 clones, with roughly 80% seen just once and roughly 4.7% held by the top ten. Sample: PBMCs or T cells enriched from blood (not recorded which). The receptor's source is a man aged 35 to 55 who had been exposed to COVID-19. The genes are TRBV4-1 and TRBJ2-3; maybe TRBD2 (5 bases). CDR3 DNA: TGCGCCAGCAGCCCTCTTATTTCGAGCGGTAGGACAGATACGCAGTATTTT. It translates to CASSPLISSGRTDTQYF.